Each of the 20 T cell receptor beta chains below was sequenced from the same sample in a study of T cells in Graves' hyperthyroidism and ophthalmopathy. TCR beta CDR3 region amplification was performed from RNA transcripts. During a first-round RT-PCR of the TCR CDR3, the HTBI primer set was used. TCRdb ran MiXCR on the multiplex PCR reads and lists one entry per CDR3 protein. The profile covers approximately 370,000 distinct CDR3 sequences, with under 15% appearing a single time and about 30% taken by the ten largest. Source material: blood. The receptors shown here come from a woman aged 25 to 39 with Graves' hyperthyroidism.

This clonotype was counted at least ten times. The rearrangement links TRBV12-3 or TRBV12-4 to TRBJ2-4, with a weak D call TRBD1 (5 bases). There are 15 residues in the CDR3. Trimming cost V 5 bases and J 0 bases, with 11 bases left between them. The CDR3 nucleotides read TGTGCCAGCAGTATTGACAGTCTAGCCAAAAACATTCAGTACTTC. Protein sequence: CASSIDSLAKNIQYF.

This clonotype was recorded at least ten times. The J gene is TRBJ2-2, the V gene TRBV7-2, with TRBD1 matching 7 bases. This CDR3 spans 15 amino acids. V trimming: 1 base; J trimming: 6 bases; junction bases outside the gene matches: 5. Germline CDR1 reads SGHTA; CDR2 reads FQGNSA. CDR3: CASSLVNRGPGELFF. In nucleotides, the CDR3 is TGTGCCAGCAGCTTAGTAAACAGGGGCCCCGGGGAGCTGTTTTTT.

This chain connects TRBV2 to TRBJ2-5, with a tentative D call TRBD1 (6 bases). Germline V gene sequence: CDR1 SNHLY, CDR2 FYNNEI. CDR3 size: 14 residues. Trimming took off 6 bases at V and 5 bases at J, with 16 bases between the two ends. CDR3 residues: CASRSTGFVETQYF. CDR3 nucleotide sequence: TGTGCCAGCAGATCCACAGGGTTTGTCGAGACCCAGTACTTC.

This chain joins TRBV5-5 and TRBJ1-5; D unclear. V was pared by 4 bases and J by 5 bases, with 13 bases between. CDR3 length: 14 residues. Germline assignment: CDR1 SGHKS and CDR2 YYEKEE (reference sequence). The CDR3 reads CASSRLPVDQPQHF. In DNA form, the CDR3 reads TGTGCCAGCAGCAGACTCCCGGTGGATCAGCCCCAGCATTTT.

This clonotype was seen repeatedly, ten times or more. The chain has TRBV27 and TRBJ2-1, with D possibly being TRBD1 (7 bases). This CDR3 spans 13 amino acids. Germline V gives CDR1 MNHEY, CDR2 SMNVEV (reference sequence). V lost 5 bases to trimming and J lost 6 bases, with 11 bases between them. The CDR3 region has the DNA TGTGCCAGCAGTCGGCAGGGGGGCAATGAGCAGTTCTTC. Translation gives CASSRQGGNEQFF.

The rearrangement uses TRBV10-2 and TRBJ1-1; D is possibly TRBD1 (6 bases). With 5 bases removed from V and 6 bases from J, the gap between germline ends came to 28 bases. CDR1 is WSHSY and CDR2 is SAAADI in the germline V gene. The length of the CDR3 is 18 residues. As DNA, the CDR3 is TGCGCCAGCAGTTTACCGCGGCCAGGGGCTAGGCGCCGCCCTGAAGCTTTCTTT. Amino acids: CASSLPRPGARRRPEAFF.

The table lists this clonotype with many counts. The chain employs TRBV29-1 and TRBJ2-2, with D perhaps matching TRBD1 (5 bases). The CDR3 totals 14 residues. Germline values: CDR1 SQVTM, CDR2 ANQGSEA. Trimming removed 5 bases at V and 2 bases at J, with 12 bases between. In DNA form, the CDR3 reads TGCAGCGTTAGAAGACAGACAAACACCGGGGAGCTGTTTTTT. Amino acid sequence: CSVRRQTNTGELFF.

The count of this clonotype is one. V usage is TRBV6-1 and J usage is TRBJ1-1; TRBD1 is a possible D gene (5 bases). There are 12 residues in the CDR3. The germline V gene has CDR1 MNHNS and CDR2 SASEGT. Trimming removed 0 bases at V and 11 bases at J, with 10 bases between. The CDR3 coding sequence is TGTGCCAGCAGTGAAGCTGGGGGGTGGGCTTTCTTT. Its translation: CASSEAGGWAFF.

V gene TRBV6-6 combines with J gene TRBJ2-1; possible D gene TRBD2, 5 bases. V lost 2 bases to trimming and J lost 5 bases, with 10 bases between them. The CDR3 contains 14 residues. CDR1 is MNHNY and CDR2 is SVGAGI in the germline V gene (reference sequence). The CDR3 DNA follows: TGTGCCAGCAGTTACGACGGGAAGAACAATGAGCAGTTCTTC. It is translated as CASSYDGKNNEQFF.

This clonotype was observed at least ten times. V and J are TRBV28 and TRBJ2-5; D remains ambiguous. In germline, CDR1 is MDHEN, CDR2 SYDVKM. V lost 2 bases and J lost 9, with 16 bases in between. The CDR3 is made up of 14 amino acids. The CDR3, as DNA: TGTGCCAGCAGTTTAAGTCACAGTCGATGGGCCCAGTACTTC. It translates to CASSLSHSRWAQYF.

The table lists this clonotype with a few counts. V is TRBV4-1 and J is TRBJ2-7; D is unresolved. Germline assignment: CDR1 MGHRA and CDR2 YSYEKL. The CDR3 sequence is 19 residues long. Trimming stripped 4 bases from V and 1 base from J, with 26 bases between. The CDR3 loop is CASSPYLPLRRTFSYEQYF. The CDR3 DNA reads TGCGCCAGCAGCCCGTATCTTCCCCTTAGACGGACGTTTTCCTACGAGCAGTACTTC.

Ten or more counts support this clonotype. This chain joins TRBV10-3 and TRBJ1-2; D is undetermined. Germline CDR1 reads ENHRY; CDR2 reads SYGVKD. The CDR3 consists of 16 residues. Deletions cut 3 bases from V and 0 bases from J, with 14 bases between. CDR3 sequence reads: CAISDLGVGANYGYTF. The CDR3 DNA sequence: TGTGCCATCAGTGATCTGGGAGTCGGGGCTAACTATGGCTACACCTTC.

This clonotype was observed many times. The chain recombines TRBV28 with TRBJ2-2; D is uncertain. This CDR3 is built from 11 residues. In germline, CDR1 is MDHEN, CDR2 SYDVKM. V lost 10 bases and J lost 3, with 6 bases in between. CDR3 region: CAITDTGELFF. Written as DNA, the CDR3 is TGTGCCATAACGGACACCGGGGAGCTGTTTTTT.

This clonotype occurred many times. The gene calls are TRBV6-1 and TRBJ2-5; a weak D match, TRBD2 (6 bases). This CDR3 is 14 amino acids long. Germline V gives CDR1 MNHNS, CDR2 SASEGT. Trimming stripped 3 bases from V and 6 bases from J, with 14 bases between. The CDR3 coding sequence is TGTGCCAGCAGTGAGTGGAGGGCCGAGAAGACCCAGTACTTC. This codes for CASSEWRAEKTQYF.

This clonotype came up many times. The rearrangement uses TRBV18 and TRBJ2-3; 8 nucleotides align to TRBD2. Germline-derived CDR1 and CDR2 are KGHSH and LQKENI. After removal of 8 bases from V and 0 bases from J, the junction contained 13 bases not matched to a gene. The length of the CDR3 is 17 residues. The CDR3 protein is CASQILSGSGSTDTQYF. The CDR3 DNA follows: TGTGCCAGCCAAATCCTAAGCGGGAGCGGGAGCACAGATACGCAGTATTTT.

This clonotype was recorded at least ten times. The chain combines TRBV6-2 or TRBV6-3 with TRBJ2-1; D is perhaps TRBD2 (5 bases). CDR1 and CDR2 (germline): MNHEY, SVGEGT. V was pared by 2 bases and J by 8 bases, with 10 bases between. The CDR3 is made up of 13 amino acids. CDR3 sequence: CASSYPGRDEQFF. The CDR3, as DNA: TGTGCCAGCAGTTACCCCGGGCGGGATGAGCAGTTCTTC.

At least ten counts were recorded for this clonotype. This chain connects TRBV27 to TRBJ2-7; D is ambiguous. The V end lost 3 bases, the J end lost 1 base, and 7 bases lay between the germline ends. Germline lookup yields CDR1 MNHEY and CDR2 SMNVEV (reference sequence). This CDR3 has 13 amino acids. The chain's CDR3 is CASSFRFSYEQYF. The CDR3 DNA reads as TGTGCCAGCAGTTTTCGGTTTTCCTACGAGCAGTACTTC.

This clonotype was picked up many times. This chain uses TRBV28 with TRBJ2-7, with D perhaps matching TRBD1 (5 bases). The CDR3 is made up of 14 amino acids. V was shortened by 6 bases and J by 5 bases, with 17 bases between the two germline ends. Germline V gene data show CDR1 as MDHEN and CDR2 as SYDVKM. The CDR3 DNA sequence: TGTGCCAGCAGCAAGGGGATGGACCTTGACGAGCAGTACTTC. This gives the protein CASSKGMDLDEQYF.

CDR3 bases: TGTGCCAGCACCCTAAGGTCTGGGGCCAACGTCCTGACTTTC. As protein: CASTLRSGANVLTF. The chain links TRBV28 to TRBJ2-6; no clear D. V was trimmed by 7 bases and J by 1 base, leaving 8 bases between them. Germline V gives CDR1 MDHEN, CDR2 SYDVKM. The CDR3 loop spans 14 amino acids.

This clonotype was counted many times. V and J are TRBV20-1 and TRBJ2-1; D gene ambiguous. This CDR3 spans 13 amino acids. Per the germline V gene, CDR1 is DFQATT and CDR2 is SNEGSKA (reference sequence). Deletions cut 7 bases from V and 0 bases from J, with 10 bases between. The CDR3 sequence is CSGCLGSYNEQFF. As DNA, the CDR3 is TGCAGTGGCTGTTTGGGCTCCTACAATGAGCAGTTCTTC.